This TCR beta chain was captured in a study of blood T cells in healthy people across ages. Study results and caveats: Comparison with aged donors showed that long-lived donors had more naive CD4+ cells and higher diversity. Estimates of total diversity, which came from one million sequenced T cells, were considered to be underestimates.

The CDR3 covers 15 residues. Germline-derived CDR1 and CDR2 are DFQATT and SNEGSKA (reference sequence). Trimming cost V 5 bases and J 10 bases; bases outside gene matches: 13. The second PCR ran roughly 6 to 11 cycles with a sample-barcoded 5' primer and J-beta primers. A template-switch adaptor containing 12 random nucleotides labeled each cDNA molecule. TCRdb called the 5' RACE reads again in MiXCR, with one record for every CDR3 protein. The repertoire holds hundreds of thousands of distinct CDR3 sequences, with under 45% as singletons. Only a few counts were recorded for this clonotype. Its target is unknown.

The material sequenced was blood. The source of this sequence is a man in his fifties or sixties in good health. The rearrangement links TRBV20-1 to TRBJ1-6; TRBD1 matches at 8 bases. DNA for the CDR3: TGCAGTGCTCACCCAGGGGGCGACCGTTGGTCACCCCTCCACTTT. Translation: CSAHPGGDRWSPLHF.